What follows describes a single T cell receptor beta chain. The data belong to a study of blood T cell repertoires in COVID-19. Study background: Spain, Italy and the United States supplied samples that represented acute and convalescent COVID-19. The cDNA or gDNA used as material had been derived from T cells, B-cell-depleted T cells, or PBMCs.

In the source study's methods: Nucleated cell number was recorded as an estimate derived from reference gene primer amplification. Using immunoSEQ multiplex PCR, the repertoire was profiled, and TCRdb retains in-frame clones only, with some absent. That table furnishes V, J and clone size, whereas the DNA furnished D and trimming. The profile shows roughly 30,000 clones, less than 85% of them singletons. The clonotype was recovered from a human donor with acute or convalescent COVID-19. The donor label of this sample is uncertain. Sequencing input: peripheral blood.

The CDR3 sequence: CASSLRGNNEQFF. DNA for the CDR3: TGTGCCAGCAGCTTACGCGGGAACAATGAGCAGTTCTTC. The V gene is TRBV7-3, the J gene TRBJ2-1; tentatively, D is TRBD2 (6 bases). CDR1 and CDR2 (germline): SGHTA, FQGTGA. The CDR3 sequence is 13 residues long. The germline V and J ends were trimmed by 2 bases and 5 bases, with 7 bases remaining between them.